At least ten counts were recorded for the clone carrying this T cell receptor beta chain. Its antigen is unknown. Each CDR3 protein is one row after TCRdb ran MiXCR on the 5' RACE reads. The sample lists about 50,000 distinct CDR3 sequences, just over 3% seen once, with around 16% in the top ten. This sample is part of a study of neurological immune-mediated disorders. Germline V gene data show CDR1 as DFQATT and CDR2 as SNEGSKA (reference sequence). V lost 4 bases and J 2 bases, leaving 5 bases between the germline ends. The CDR3 runs 11 residues. Whole-study results and caveats: None of the CDR3 amino acid sequences of expanded clones recurred across subjects, suggesting private repertoires in all groups.

The sample taken for sequencing was PBMCs. The TCR was taken from a woman in her fifties or sixties with multiple sclerosis. The V call is TRBV20-1, the J call TRBJ2-5, with D unclear. CDR3 residues: CSAINQETQYF. The CDR3 region has the DNA TGCAGTGCTATAAATCAAGAGACCCAGTACTTC.